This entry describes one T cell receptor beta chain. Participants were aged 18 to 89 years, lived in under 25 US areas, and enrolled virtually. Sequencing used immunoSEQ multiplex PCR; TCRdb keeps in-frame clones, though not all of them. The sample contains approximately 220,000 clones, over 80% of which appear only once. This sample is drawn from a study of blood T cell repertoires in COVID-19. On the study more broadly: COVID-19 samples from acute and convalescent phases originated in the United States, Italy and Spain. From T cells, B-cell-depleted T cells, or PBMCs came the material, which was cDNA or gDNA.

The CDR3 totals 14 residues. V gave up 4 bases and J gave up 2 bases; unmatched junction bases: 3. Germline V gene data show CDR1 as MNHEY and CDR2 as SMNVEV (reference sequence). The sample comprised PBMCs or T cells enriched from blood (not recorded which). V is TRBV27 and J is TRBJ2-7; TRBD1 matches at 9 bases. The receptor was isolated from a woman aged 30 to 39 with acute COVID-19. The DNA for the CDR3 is TGTGCCAGCAGTTGGACAGGGGATCCCTACGAGCAGTACTTC. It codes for CASSWTGDPYEQYF.